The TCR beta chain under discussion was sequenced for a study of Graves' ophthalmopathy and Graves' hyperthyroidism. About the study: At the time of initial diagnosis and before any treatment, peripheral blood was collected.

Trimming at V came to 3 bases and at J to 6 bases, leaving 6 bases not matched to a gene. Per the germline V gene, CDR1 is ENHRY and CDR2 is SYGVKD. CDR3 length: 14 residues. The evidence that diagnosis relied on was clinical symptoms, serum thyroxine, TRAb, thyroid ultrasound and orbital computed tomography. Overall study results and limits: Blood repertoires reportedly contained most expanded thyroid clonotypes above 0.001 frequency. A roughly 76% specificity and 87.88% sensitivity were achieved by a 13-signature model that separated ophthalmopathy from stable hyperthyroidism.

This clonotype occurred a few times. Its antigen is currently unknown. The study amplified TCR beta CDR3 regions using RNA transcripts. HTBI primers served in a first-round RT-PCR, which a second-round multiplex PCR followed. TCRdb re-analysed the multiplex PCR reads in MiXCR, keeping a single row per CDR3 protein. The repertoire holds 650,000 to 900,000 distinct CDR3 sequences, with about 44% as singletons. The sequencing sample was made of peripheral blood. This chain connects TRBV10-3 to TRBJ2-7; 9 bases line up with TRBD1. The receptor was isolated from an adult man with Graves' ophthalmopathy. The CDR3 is CAISDWGQGIEQYF. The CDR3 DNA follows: TGTGCCATCAGTGATTGGGGACAGGGTATCGAGCAGTACTTC.